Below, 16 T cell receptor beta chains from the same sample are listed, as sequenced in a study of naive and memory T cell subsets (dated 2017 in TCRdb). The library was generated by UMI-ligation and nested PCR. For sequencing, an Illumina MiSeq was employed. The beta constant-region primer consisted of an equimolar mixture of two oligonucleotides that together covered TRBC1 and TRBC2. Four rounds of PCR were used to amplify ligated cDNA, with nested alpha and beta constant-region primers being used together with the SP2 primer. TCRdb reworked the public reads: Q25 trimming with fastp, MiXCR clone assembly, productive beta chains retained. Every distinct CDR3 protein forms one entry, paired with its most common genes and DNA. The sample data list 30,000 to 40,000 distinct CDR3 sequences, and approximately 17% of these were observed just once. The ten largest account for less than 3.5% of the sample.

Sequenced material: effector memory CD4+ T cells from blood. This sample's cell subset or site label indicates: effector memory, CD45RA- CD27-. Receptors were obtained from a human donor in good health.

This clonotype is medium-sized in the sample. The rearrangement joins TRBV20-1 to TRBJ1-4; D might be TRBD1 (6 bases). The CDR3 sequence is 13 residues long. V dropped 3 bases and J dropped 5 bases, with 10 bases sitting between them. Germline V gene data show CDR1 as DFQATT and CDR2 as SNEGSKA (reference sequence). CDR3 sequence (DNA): TGCAGTGCTAGGACAGGACAAAATGAAAAACTGTTTTTT. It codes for CSARTGQNEKLFF.

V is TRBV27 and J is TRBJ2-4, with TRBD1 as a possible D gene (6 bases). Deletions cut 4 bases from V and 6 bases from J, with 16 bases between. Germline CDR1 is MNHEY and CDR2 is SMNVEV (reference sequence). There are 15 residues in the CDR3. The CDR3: CASSSPQGLSNIQYF. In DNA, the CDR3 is TGTGCCAGCAGTTCTCCCCAGGGGTTATCAAACATTCAGTACTTC.

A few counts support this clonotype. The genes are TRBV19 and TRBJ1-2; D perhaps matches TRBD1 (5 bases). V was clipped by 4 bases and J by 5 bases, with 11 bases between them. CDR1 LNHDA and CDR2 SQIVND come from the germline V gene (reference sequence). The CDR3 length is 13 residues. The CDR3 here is CASSTGLNYGYTF. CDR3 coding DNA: TGTGCCAGTAGTACGGGACTAAATTATGGCTACACCTTC.

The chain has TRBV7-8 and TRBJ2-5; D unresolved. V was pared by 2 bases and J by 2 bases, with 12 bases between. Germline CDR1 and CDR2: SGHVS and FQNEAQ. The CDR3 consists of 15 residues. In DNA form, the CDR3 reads TGTGCCAGCAGCTTACTTGCGGAAGTACAAGAGACCCAGTACTTC. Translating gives CASSLLAEVQETQYF.

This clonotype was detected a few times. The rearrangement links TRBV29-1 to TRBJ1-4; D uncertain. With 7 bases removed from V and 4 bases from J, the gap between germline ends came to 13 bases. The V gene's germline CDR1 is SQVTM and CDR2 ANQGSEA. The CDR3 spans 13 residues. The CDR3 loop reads CSARHSGNEKLFF. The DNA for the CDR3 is TGCAGCGCCCGACATTCGGGTAATGAAAAACTGTTTTTT.

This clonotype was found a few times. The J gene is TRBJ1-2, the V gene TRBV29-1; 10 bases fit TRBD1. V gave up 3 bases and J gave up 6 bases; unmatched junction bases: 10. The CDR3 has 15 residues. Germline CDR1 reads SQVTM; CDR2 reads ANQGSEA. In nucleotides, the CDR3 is TGCAGCGTTGATTTAGCGGGACAGGGGTGGGATGGCTACACCTTC. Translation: CSVDLAGQGWDGYTF.

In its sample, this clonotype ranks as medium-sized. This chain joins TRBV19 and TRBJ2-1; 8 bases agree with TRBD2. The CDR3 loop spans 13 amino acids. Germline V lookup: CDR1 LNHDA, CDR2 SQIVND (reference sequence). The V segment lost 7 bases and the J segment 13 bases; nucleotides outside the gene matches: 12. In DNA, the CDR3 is TGTGCCAGTAAAGAGCGGGAGTCGAAATTACAGTTCTTC. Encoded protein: CASKERESKLQFF.

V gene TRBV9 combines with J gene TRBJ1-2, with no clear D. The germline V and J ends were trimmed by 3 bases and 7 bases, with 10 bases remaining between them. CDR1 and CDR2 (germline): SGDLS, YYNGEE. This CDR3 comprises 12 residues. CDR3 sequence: CASSASSRGYTF. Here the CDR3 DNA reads TGTGCCAGCAGCGCCTCAAGTCGTGGCTACACCTTC.

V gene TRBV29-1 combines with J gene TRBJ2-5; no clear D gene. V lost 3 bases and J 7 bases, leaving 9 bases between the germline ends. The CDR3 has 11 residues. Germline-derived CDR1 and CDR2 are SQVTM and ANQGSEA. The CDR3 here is CSVETPGTQYF. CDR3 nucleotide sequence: TGCAGCGTTGAGACCCCGGGGACCCAGTACTTC.

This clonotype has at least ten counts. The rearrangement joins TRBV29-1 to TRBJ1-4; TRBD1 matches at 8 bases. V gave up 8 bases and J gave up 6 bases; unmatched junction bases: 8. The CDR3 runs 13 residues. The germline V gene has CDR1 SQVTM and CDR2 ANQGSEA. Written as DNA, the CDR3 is TGCAGCTACTTGACAGGGGCGGATGAAAAACTGTTTTTT. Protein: CSYLTGADEKLFF.

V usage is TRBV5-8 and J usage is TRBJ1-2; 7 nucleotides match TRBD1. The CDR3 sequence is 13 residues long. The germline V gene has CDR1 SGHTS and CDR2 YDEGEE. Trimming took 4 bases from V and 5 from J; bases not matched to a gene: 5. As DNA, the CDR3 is TGTGCCAGCAGCCACGACAGGGCGTATGGCTACACCTTC. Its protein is CASSHDRAYGYTF.

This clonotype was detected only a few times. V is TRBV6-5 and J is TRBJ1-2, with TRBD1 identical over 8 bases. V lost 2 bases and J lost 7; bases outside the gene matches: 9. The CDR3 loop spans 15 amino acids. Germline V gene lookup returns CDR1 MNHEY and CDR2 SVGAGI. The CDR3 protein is CASSYGRTGLSGYTF. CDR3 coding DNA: TGTGCCAGCAGTTACGGCCGGACAGGGCTAAGTGGCTACACCTTC.

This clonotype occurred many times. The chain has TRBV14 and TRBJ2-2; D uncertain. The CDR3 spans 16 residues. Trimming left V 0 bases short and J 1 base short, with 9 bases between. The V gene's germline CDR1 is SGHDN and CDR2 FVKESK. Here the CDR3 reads CASSQDYAENTGELFF. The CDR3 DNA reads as TGTGCCAGCAGCCAAGATTACGCTGAGAACACCGGGGAGCTGTTTTTT.

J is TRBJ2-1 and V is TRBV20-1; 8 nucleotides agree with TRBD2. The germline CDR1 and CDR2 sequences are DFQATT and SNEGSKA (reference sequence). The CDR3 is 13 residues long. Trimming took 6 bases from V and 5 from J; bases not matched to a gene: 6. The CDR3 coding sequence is TGCAGTGCCCCGGGACTAGGGGACAATGAGCAGTTCTTC. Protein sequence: CSAPGLGDNEQFF.

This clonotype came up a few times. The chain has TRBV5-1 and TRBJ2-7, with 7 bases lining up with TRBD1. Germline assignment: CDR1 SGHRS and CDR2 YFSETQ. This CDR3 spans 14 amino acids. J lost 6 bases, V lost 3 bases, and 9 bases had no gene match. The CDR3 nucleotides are TGCGCCAGCAGCTGGCCGGGACAGTCGGGCGAGCAGTACTTC. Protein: CASSWPGQSGEQYF.

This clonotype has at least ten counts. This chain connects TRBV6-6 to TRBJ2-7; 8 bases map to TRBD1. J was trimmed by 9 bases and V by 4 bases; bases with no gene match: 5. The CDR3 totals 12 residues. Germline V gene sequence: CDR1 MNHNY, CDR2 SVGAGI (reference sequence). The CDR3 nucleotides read TGTGCCAGCAGTTTCGACAGGGGTACGCAGTACTTC. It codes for CASSFDRGTQYF.